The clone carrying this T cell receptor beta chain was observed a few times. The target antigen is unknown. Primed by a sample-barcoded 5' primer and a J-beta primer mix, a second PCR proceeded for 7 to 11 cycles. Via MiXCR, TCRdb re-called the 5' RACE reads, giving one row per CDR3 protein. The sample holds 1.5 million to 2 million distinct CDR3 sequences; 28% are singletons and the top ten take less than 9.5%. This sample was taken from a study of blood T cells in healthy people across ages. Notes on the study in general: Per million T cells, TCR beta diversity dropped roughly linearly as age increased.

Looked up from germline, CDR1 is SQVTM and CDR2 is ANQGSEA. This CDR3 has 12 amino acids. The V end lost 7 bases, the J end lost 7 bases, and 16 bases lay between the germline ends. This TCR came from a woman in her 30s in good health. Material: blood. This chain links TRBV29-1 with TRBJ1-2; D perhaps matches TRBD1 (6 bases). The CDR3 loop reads CSAQRGAIGYTF. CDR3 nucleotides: TGCAGCGCGCAGCGGGGGGCGATTGGCTACACCTTC.